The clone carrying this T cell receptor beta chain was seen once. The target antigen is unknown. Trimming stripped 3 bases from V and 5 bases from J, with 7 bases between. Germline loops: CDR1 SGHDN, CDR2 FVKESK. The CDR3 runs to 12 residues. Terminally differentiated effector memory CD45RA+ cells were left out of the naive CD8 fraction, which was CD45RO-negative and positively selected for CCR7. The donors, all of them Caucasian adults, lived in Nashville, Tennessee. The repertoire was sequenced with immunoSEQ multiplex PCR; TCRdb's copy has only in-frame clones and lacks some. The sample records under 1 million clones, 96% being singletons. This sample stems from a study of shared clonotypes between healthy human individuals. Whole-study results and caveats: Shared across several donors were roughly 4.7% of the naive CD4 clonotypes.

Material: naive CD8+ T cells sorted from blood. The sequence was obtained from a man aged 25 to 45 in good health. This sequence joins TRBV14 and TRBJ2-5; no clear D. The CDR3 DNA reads TGTGCCAGCAGCCATTTCCAGGAGACCCAGTACTTC. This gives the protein CASSHFQETQYF. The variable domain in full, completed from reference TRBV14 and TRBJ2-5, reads EAGVTQFPSHSVIEKGQTVTLRCDPISGHDNLYWYRRVMGKEIKFLLHFVKESKQDESGMPNNRFLAERTGGTYSTLKVQPAELEDSGVYFCASSHFQETQYFGPGTRLLVL.